These T cell receptor beta chains were read from a single sample in a study of control samples from healthy donors and cancer patients. TCRdb keeps only in-frame clones here, not all; method: immunoSEQ multiplex PCR. Its clone listing holds around 190,000 clones. The sample comprised blood. Source of these receptors: a young woman in good health. The CDR3 runs from the conserved cysteine through the conserved F or W. A D gene is named only where the DNA matches it firmly.

j_call	v_call	d_call	cdr3_aa	cdr3_nt
TRBJ1-4	TRBV5-1	NA	CASSWGRGGEKLFF	TGCGCCAGCAGCTGGGGGCGCGGAGGGGAAAAACTGTTTTTT
TRBJ2-3	TRBV7-3	NA	CASSLGPGAYTDTQYF	TGTGCCAGCAGCTTAGGTCCGGGGGCCTACACAGATACGCAGTATTTT
TRBJ1-6	TRBV10-3	NA	CAISIRQSSYNSPLHF	TGTGCCATCAGTATCCGACAGAGCTCCTATAATTCACCCCTCCACTTT
TRBJ1-4	TRBV10-1	TRBD1	CASSESGDRLVSTNEKLFF	TGCGCCAGCAGTGAGTCGGGGGACAGGCTTGTCTCAACAAATGAAAAACTGTTTTTT
TRBJ1-5	TRBV4-1	NA	CASTKHLSNQPQHF	TGCGCCAGCACGAAACACCTTAGCAATCAGCCCCAGCATTTT
TRBJ1-6	TRBV28	NA	CASSLRQAYNSPLHF	TGTGCCAGCAGTCTTCGACAGGCTTATAATTCACCCCTCCACTTT
TRBJ1-1	TRBV2	NA	CASETGTVAFF	TGTGCCAGCGAAACCGGGACCGTAGCTTTCTTT
TRBJ1-2	TRBV7-9	NA	CASLPPPLAGRDYGYTF	TGTGCCAGCTTGCCCCCCCCCTTAGCAGGGCGAGACTATGGCTACACCTTC
TRBJ1-2	TRBV6-5	NA	CASSYGTGDGNYGYTF	TGTGCCAGCAGTTATGGGACGGGGGATGGTAACTATGGCTACACCTTC
TRBJ2-1	TRBV19	TRBD2	CASSIGGLAPSEQFF	TGTGCCAGTAGTATAGGCGGACTAGCCCCTAGTGAGCAGTTCTTC
TRBJ1-2	TRBV15	TRBD1	CATSKDRGRGYGYTF	TGTGCCACCAGCAAAGACAGGGGGCGCGGCTATGGCTACACCTTC
TRBJ1-2	TRBV12-3/TRBV12-4	NA	CASSSDSFDYTF	TGTGCCAGCAGTTCGGACAGCTTCGACTACACCTTC
TRBJ1-2	TRBV28	NA	CASSLNRVGYTF	TGTGCCAGCAGTTTGAACAGGGTCGGCTACACCTTC
TRBJ1-4	TRBV4-1	TRBD1	CASSQGQGSEKLFF	TGCGCCAGCAGCCAGGGACAGGGTTCTGAAAAACTGTTTTTT
TRBJ1-2	TRBV5-1	NA	CASSLRKTADNYGYTF	TGCGCCAGCAGCTTGAGGAAAACAGCCGATAACTATGGCTACACCTTC
TRBJ2-3	TRBV7-6	TRBD1	CASSLGGTGTTDTQYF	TGTGCCAGCAGCCTAGGAGGGACAGGGACAACAGATACGCAGTATTTT